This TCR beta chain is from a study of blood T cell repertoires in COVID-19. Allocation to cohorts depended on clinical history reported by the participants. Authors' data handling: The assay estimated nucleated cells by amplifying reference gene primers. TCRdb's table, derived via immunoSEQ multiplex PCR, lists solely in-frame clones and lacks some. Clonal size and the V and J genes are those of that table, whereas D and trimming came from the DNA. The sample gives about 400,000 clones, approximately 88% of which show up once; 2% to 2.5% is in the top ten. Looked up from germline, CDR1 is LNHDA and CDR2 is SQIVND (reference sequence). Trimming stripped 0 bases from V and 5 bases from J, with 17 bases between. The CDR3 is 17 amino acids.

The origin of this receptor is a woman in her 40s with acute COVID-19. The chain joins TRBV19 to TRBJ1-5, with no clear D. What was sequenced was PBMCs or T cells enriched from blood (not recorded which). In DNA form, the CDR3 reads TGTGCCAGTAGTATAGATCCCCTGGTACAGCTGGATCAGCCCCAGCATTTT. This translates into CASSIDPLVQLDQPQHF. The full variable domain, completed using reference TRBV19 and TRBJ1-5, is DGGITQSPKYLFRKEGQNVTLSCEQNLNHDAMYWYRQDPGQGLRLIYYSQIVNDFQKGDIAEGYSVSREKKESFPLTVTSAQKNPTAFYLCASSIDPLVQLDQPQHFGDGTRLSIL.